The 23 T cell receptor beta chains below were found in one sample sequenced in a study of CD4 T cells in relation to SARS-CoV-2 and coronaviruses. TCRdb keeps only in-frame clones here, not all; method: immunoSEQ multiplex PCR. The repertoire holds more than 20,000 clones, roughly 66% seen once, with approximately 9.9% in the top ten. The unexposed donors gave CD4+ T cells in about 2010-2018, prior to COVID-19. The cells were cultured for approximately ten days before CD4+ T cells were isolated. Their antigens remain unidentified. Specimen: CD4+ T cells from PBMCs, cultured in vitro. The receptor set was obtained from a human donor in good health.

A remark on this clone: A read error may account for a junction end that differs from germline. J is TRBJ2-1 and V is TRBV7-7, with D perhaps given as TRBD1 or TRBD2 (5 bases each). Looked up from germline, CDR1 is SSHAT and CDR2 is FNYEAQ (reference sequence). This CDR3 contains 15 residues. The CDR3 here is CASTLKRDEMNEQFF. The DNA for the CDR3 is TGTGCTAGCACCCTTAAAAGGGACGAAATGAATGAGCAGTTCTTC.

The rearrangement joins TRBV24-1 to TRBJ1-5; the D gene is possibly TRBD1 (5 bases). V lost 7 bases and J lost 3, with 24 bases in between. This CDR3 comprises 18 residues. Germline loops: CDR1 KGHDR, CDR2 SFDVKD. CDR3 coding DNA: TGTGCCACCAGGGCGGGGGGACCGACACGCGCCATCAATCAGCCCCAGCATTTT. Translating gives CATRAGGPTRAINQPQHF.

This clone occurred a few times. This chain links TRBV7-2 with TRBJ1-2, with TRBD1 matching 11 bases. The V segment lost 3 bases and the J segment 7 bases; nucleotides outside the gene matches: 1. Germline CDR1 SGHTA, CDR2 FQGNSA. The CDR3 runs to 13 residues. In DNA, the CDR3 is TGTGCCAGCAGCTTCGGACAGGGGGCTGGCTACACCTTC. This translates into CASSFGQGAGYTF.

CDR3 DNA: TGTGCCAGCAGCCAAGATGGCGGGGGCCCAAGCTCCTACAATGAGCAGTTCTTC. Protein product: CASSQDGGGPSSYNEQFF. The rearrangement joins TRBV3-1 (or the pseudogene TRBV3-2) to TRBJ2-1; D is possibly TRBD2 (7 bases). Germline lookup yields CDR1 LGHDT and CDR2 YNNKEL (reference sequence). V gave up 0 bases and J gave up 0 bases, with 15 bases separating them. The CDR3 spans 18 residues.

The rearrangement uses TRBV5-4 and TRBJ1-1, with 8 bases that match TRBD1. The germline gives CDR1 SGHNT, CDR2 YYREEE (reference sequence). The CDR3 has 13 residues. Trimming removed 1 base from V and 7 bases from J; junction bases left unmatched: 3. CDR3 loop: CASSLTGQGEAFF. For the CDR3, the DNA is TGTGCCAGCAGCTTGACAGGACAGGGTGAAGCTTTCTTT.

V is TRBV5-1 and J is TRBJ1-2, with D perhaps matching TRBD1 (5 bases). The CDR3 length is 14 residues. The V end lost 4 bases, the J end lost 7 bases, and 17 bases lay between the germline ends. Germline loops: CDR1 SGHRS, CDR2 YFSETQ. The DNA of the CDR3 is TGCGCCAGCAGCAAAGACAGCGCCGGGATTGGCTACACCTTC. It codes for CASSKDSAGIGYTF.

This chain connects TRBV7-2 to TRBJ2-5; D is uncertain. The V end lost 4 bases, the J end lost 1 base, and 1 base lay between the germline ends. CDR1 is SGHTA and CDR2 is FQGNSA in the germline V gene. This CDR3 spans 11 amino acids. CDR3 in amino acids: CASSSQETQYF. CDR3 bases: TGTGCCAGCAGCTCCCAAGAGACCCAGTACTTC.

There are a few counts of this clone. The gene calls are TRBV13 and TRBJ2-7; D uncertain. The V end was cut by 6 bases, the J end by 7 bases, with 16 bases between. The germline CDR1 and CDR2 sequences are PRHDT and FYEKMQ (reference sequence). The CDR3 runs to 13 residues. For the CDR3, the DNA is TGTGCCAGCAGGAGGCGAGAGGTTGGTGAGCAGTACTTC. It is translated as CASRRREVGEQYF.

CDR3 sequence (DNA): TGTGCCAGCAGTGAAGAGGGTATCGGTAACGAGCAGTACTTC. This codes for CASSEEGIGNEQYF. The chain couples TRBV2 to TRBJ2-7; D unresolved. V was cut by 1 base and J by 5 bases, with 12 bases left in between. This CDR3 spans 14 amino acids. Germline V gene data show CDR1 as SNHLY and CDR2 as FYNNEI.

This clone rates as large. This sequence joins TRBV6-5 and TRBJ1-6; 7 nucleotides line up with TRBD1. Germline V gene lookup returns CDR1 MNHEY and CDR2 SVGAGI. V trimming: 6 bases; J trimming: 14 bases; junction bases outside the gene matches: 13. The CDR3 is 14 residues long. CDR3 loop: CASRHRQGYGSLHF. The CDR3 DNA is TGTGCCAGCAGACATCGACAGGGTTATGGATCCCTCCACTTT.

CDR3 loop: CASSLSGVDSPLHF. DNA of the CDR3: TGCGCCAGCAGCTTGTCAGGGGTGGACTCACCCCTCCACTTT. The chain employs TRBV5-1 and TRBJ1-6; possibly TRBD1 for D (6 bases). The CDR3 extends over 14 amino acids. Trimming cost V 1 base and J 10 bases, with 12 bases left between them. Germline-derived CDR1 and CDR2 are SGHRS and YFSETQ. The variable domain in full, completed from reference TRBV5-1 and TRBJ1-6, reads KAGVTQTPRYLIKTRGQQVTLSCSPISGHRSVSWYQQTPGQGLQFLFEYFSETQRNKGNFPGRFSGRQFSNSRSEMNVSTLELGDSALYLCASSLSGVDSPLHFGNGTRLTVT.

This clone appeared a single time. The chain uses TRBV3-1 (or the pseudogene TRBV3-2) and TRBJ1-2; D gene unclear. CDR3 length equals 14 residues. V lost 2 bases and J lost 1, with 8 bases in between. CDR1 is LGHDT, CDR2 YNNKEL, per germline (reference sequence). The CDR3 loop is CASSQSLINYGYTF. In nucleotides, the CDR3 is TGTGCCAGCAGCCAATCACTGATTAACTATGGCTACACCTTC.

The chain uses TRBV30 and TRBJ2-5; the match to TRBD2 covers 14 bases. Trimming removed 1 base from V and 5 bases from J; junction bases left unmatched: 3. Germline CDR1 and CDR2: GTSNPN and SVGIG (reference sequence). CDR3 length equals 15 residues. This CDR3 reads CAWSGGLAGAETQYF. The CDR3 DNA sequence: TGTGCCTGGAGTGGGGGACTAGCGGGAGCTGAGACCCAGTACTTC.

In this sample, this clone turned up once. The chain couples TRBV19 to TRBJ2-1, with 8 bases identical to TRBD2. This CDR3 comprises 14 residues. Germline values: CDR1 LNHDA, CDR2 SQIVND (reference sequence). The ends lost 9 bases at V and 7 bases at J; junction bases unmatched: 11. The CDR3 nucleotides read TGTGCCAGCAATCCGGCGGGAGGTCCGAATGAGCAGTTCTTC. Its translation is CASNPAGGPNEQFF.

The chain carries TRBV27 and TRBJ1-1, with a tentative D call TRBD1 (5 bases). Trimming removed 6 bases at V and 5 bases at J, with 16 bases between. The CDR3 runs to 14 residues. Germline loops: CDR1 MNHEY, CDR2 SMNVEV (reference sequence). The CDR3 protein is CASRRGPSGTEAFF. In DNA form, the CDR3 reads TGTGCCAGCAGACGGGGACCCTCGGGGACTGAAGCTTTCTTT.

This clone was observed a handful of times. The chain recombines TRBV2 with TRBJ1-2, with 9 positions matching TRBD1. The germline V gene encodes CDR1 SNHLY and CDR2 FYNNEI. The CDR3 spans 12 residues. Trimming removed 10 bases from V and 7 bases from J; junction bases left unmatched: 7. The CDR3 DNA reads TGTGCCAATCACCGGACAGGGGTTGGCTACACCTTC. Protein product: CANHRTGVGYTF.

V gene TRBV10-2 combines with J gene TRBJ1-5; D is ambiguous. The V gene's germline CDR1 is WSHSY and CDR2 SAAADI. The CDR3 is made up of 12 amino acids. Trimming cost V 6 bases and J 3 bases, with 6 bases left between them. The DNA of the CDR3 is TGCGCCAGCAGCGACTTCAATCAGCCCCAGCATTTT. This sequence encodes CASSDFNQPQHF.

This chain uses TRBV7-2 with TRBJ1-2, with TRBD1 matching 7 bases. CDR1 and CDR2 (germline): SGHTA, FQGNSA. Unmatched junction bases numbered 10, after V lost 5 bases and J lost 4 bases. This CDR3 spans 15 amino acids. This CDR3 reads CASSPGQAGGYGYTF. CDR3 nucleotide sequence: TGTGCCAGCAGCCCTGGACAGGCCGGCGGCTATGGCTACACCTTC.

This clone was observed a few times. The V and J genes are TRBV10-1 and TRBJ2-3; TRBD1 might be the D (5 bases). The CDR3 loop spans 16 amino acids. The V gene's germline CDR1 is WNHNN and CDR2 SYGVQD (reference sequence). V lost 0 bases, J lost 4 bases, and 14 bases lay in between. The CDR3 region has the DNA TGCGCCAGCAGTGAGTCGGGGCAGGGAATCCCAGATACGCAGTATTTT. It translates to CASSESGQGIPDTQYF.

The chain is built from TRBV4-2 and TRBJ2-7; 10 bases map to TRBD2. Germline-derived CDR1 and CDR2 are LGHNA and YNFKEQ. The CDR3 is 16 amino acids. Unmatched junction bases numbered 6, after V lost 0 bases and J lost 4 bases. The CDR3 DNA follows: TGTGCCAGCAGCCAAGAGAGGGGACTAGCGATTTACGAGCAGTACTTC. Encoded protein: CASSQERGLAIYEQYF.

This clone was found a few times. The chain joins TRBV5-1 to TRBJ1-3; 9 nucleotides line up with TRBD1. Per the germline V gene, CDR1 is SGHRS and CDR2 is YFSETQ. This CDR3 has 17 residues. The J segment lost 2 bases and the V segment lost 4 bases, leaving 10 bases of the junction unmatched. The CDR3 is CASSRTGALMTGNTIYF. The CDR3 DNA is TGCGCCAGCAGCAGGACAGGGGCCCTAATGACTGGAAACACCATATATTTT.

The rearrangement links TRBV7-2 to TRBJ2-3, with TRBD2 matching over 10 bases. Germline V gene lookup returns CDR1 SGHTA and CDR2 FQGNSA. V was clipped by 6 bases and J by 1 base; unmatched bases: 1. CDR3 length equals 14 residues. The CDR3 sequence: CASRGTSGTDTQYF. In nucleotides, the CDR3 is TGTGCCAGCAGGGGGACTAGCGGCACAGATACGCAGTATTTT.

The J gene is TRBJ2-5, the V gene TRBV7-9; TRBD1 aligns across 12 bases. The CDR3 loop spans 15 amino acids. The germline CDR1 and CDR2 sequences are SEHNR and FQNEAQ (reference sequence). Trimming took 5 bases from V and 4 from J; bases not matched to a gene: 5. Here the CDR3 DNA reads TGTGCCAGCAGCGACCGGGACAGGGGGCCAGAGACCCAGTACTTC. Translating it yields CASSDRDRGPETQYF.